The 29 T cell receptor beta chains reported below all come from one sample, sequenced in a study of blood T cell repertoires in COVID-19. Profiling relied on immunoSEQ multiplex PCR, and the TCRdb table lists in-frame clones only, not all of them. The profile shows over 150,000 clones, more than 75% of them singletons. Source material: peripheral blood. Receptors were obtained from a woman aged 60 to 75 with COVID-19, enrolled during active disease.

This clone occurred once. The chain is built from TRBV12-5 and TRBJ1-2; 7 nucleotides agree with TRBD1. V dropped 5 bases and J dropped 4; count of bases not matched to a gene: 4. Per germline, CDR1 LGHNT and CDR2 FRNRAP. The CDR3 extends over 13 amino acids. The CDR3 region is CASGTGTAYGYTF. The CDR3 DNA follows: TGTGCTAGTGGTACGGGGACAGCCTATGGCTACACCTTC.

This clone is a singleton in its sample. This sample includes further DNA sequences coding for the same CDR3. The chain couples TRBV3-1 (or the pseudogene TRBV3-2) to TRBJ1-5, with D possibly matching TRBD1 (5 bases). Germline CDR1 LGHDT, CDR2 YNNKEL (reference sequence). There are 15 residues in the CDR3. V lost 0 bases and J 3 bases, leaving 9 bases between the germline ends. In DNA, the CDR3 is TGTGCCAGCAGCCAAGATCCAGGGTCCAATCAGCCCCAGCATTTT. Its translation: CASSQDPGSNQPQHF.

The chain uses TRBV5-3 and TRBJ1-5; D is undetermined. TRBV5-3 is annotated as an ORF whose role is uncertain. The CDR3 contains 17 residues. With 0 bases removed from V and 7 bases from J, the gap between germline ends came to 20 bases. CDR3 in amino acids: CARSLEWRIRGGQPQHF. The DNA of the CDR3 is TGTGCCAGAAGCTTGGAGTGGAGGATTCGGGGAGGACAGCCCCAGCATTTT.

The chain joins TRBV7-2 to TRBJ2-2; D is uncertain. The CDR3 consists of 15 residues. Per the germline V gene, CDR1 is SGHTA and CDR2 is FQGNSA. V was cut by 0 bases and J by 0 bases, with 5 bases left in between. Here the CDR3 reads CASSLAFSNTGELFF. CDR3 nucleotides: TGTGCCAGCAGCTTAGCCTTCTCGAACACCGGGGAGCTGTTTTTT.

The gene calls are TRBV27 and TRBJ1-1, with 7 bases aligning to TRBD1. The CDR3 sequence is 14 residues long. Unmatched junction bases numbered 4, after V lost 6 bases and J lost 0 bases. Germline V gene data show CDR1 as MNHEY and CDR2 as SMNVEV (reference sequence). CDR3 nucleotides: TGTGCCAGCAGGAGACAGGGCATGAACACTGAAGCTTTCTTT. This sequence encodes CASRRQGMNTEAFF.

The chain uses TRBV2 and TRBJ1-2; possibly TRBD1 for D (6 bases). Trimming pared 5 bases from V and 7 bases from J, leaving 17 bases between. The CDR3 covers 14 residues. Looked up from germline, CDR1 is SNHLY and CDR2 is FYNNEI. The CDR3 protein is CASSKAGGGLGYTF. The DNA for the CDR3 is TGTGCCAGCAGTAAGGCTGGGGGCGGGCTTGGCTACACCTTC. The full variable domain, rest sourced from reference TRBV2 and TRBJ1-2, is EPEVTQTPSHQVTQMGQEVILRCVPISNHLYFYWYRQILGQKVEFLVSFYNNEISEKSEIFDDQFSVERPDGSNFTLKIRSTKLEDSAMYFCASSKAGGGLGYTFGSGTRLTVV.

The rearrangement joins TRBV5-1 to TRBJ2-2; TRBD1 matches at 10 bases. The germline V gene encodes CDR1 SGHRS and CDR2 YFSETQ. CDR3 size: 15 residues. J was trimmed by 7 bases and V by 3 bases; bases with no gene match: 6. DNA for the CDR3: TGCGCCAGCAGCTCTCGGACAGGGGGTGACGGGGAGCTGTTTTTT. This codes for CASSSRTGGDGELFF.

The chain uses TRBV5-5 and TRBJ1-2; D gene uncertain. The CDR3 length is 13 residues. Germline assignment: CDR1 SGHKS and CDR2 YYEKEE (reference sequence). Trimming cost V 1 base and J 5 bases, with 9 bases left between them. CDR3 residues: CASSLSPGYGYTF. Here the CDR3 DNA reads TGTGCCAGCAGCTTGTCCCCAGGATATGGCTACACCTTC.

This clone was detected once. V usage is TRBV6-1 and J usage is TRBJ1-1; D is perhaps TRBD1 (5 bases). CDR3 length: 14 residues. Germline V gives CDR1 MNHNS, CDR2 SASEGT. V was cut by 0 bases and J by 5 bases, with 10 bases left in between. Here the CDR3 DNA reads TGTGCCAGCAGTGAAGCGGGGAGGGGTACTGAAGCTTTCTTT. Encoded protein: CASSEAGRGTEAFF.

This clone was seen a few times. J is TRBJ2-3 and V is TRBV11-2, with D possibly being TRBD2 (7 bases). The germline V and J ends were trimmed by 1 base and 4 bases, with 21 bases remaining between them. The CDR3 totals 18 residues. CDR1 and CDR2 (germline): SGHAT, FQNNGV. CDR3 amino acids: CASSLVSSWGGAPDTQYF. CDR3 DNA sequence: TGTGCCAGCAGCTTAGTTTCTAGTTGGGGGGGCGCCCCAGATACGCAGTATTTT.

J is TRBJ1-1 and V is TRBV11-2, with a possible D match to TRBD1 (6 bases). This CDR3 region has 14 residues. The V gene's germline CDR1 is SGHAT and CDR2 FQNNGV. The germline V and J ends were trimmed by 7 bases and 2 bases, with 14 bases remaining between them. The CDR3 DNA sequence: TGTGCCAGCACCTCAAGCAGGGGTAACACTGAAGCTTTCTTT. Translation: CASTSSRGNTEAFF. Full variable domain (missing parts from reference TRBV11-2 and TRBJ1-1): EAGVAQSPRYKIIEKRQSVAFWCNPISGHATLYWYQQILGQGPKLLIQFQNNGVVDDSQLPKDRFSAERLKGVDSTLKIQPAKLEDSAVYLCASTSSRGNTEAFFGQGTRLTVV.

The chain joins TRBV13 to TRBJ2-3; D might be TRBD2 (5 bases). V lost 5 bases to trimming and J lost 0 bases, with 18 bases between them. CDR3 length equals 17 residues. Looked up from germline, CDR1 is PRHDT and CDR2 is FYEKMQ (reference sequence). The CDR3 loop reads CASSPTRLTFSTDTQYF. Here the CDR3 DNA reads TGTGCCAGCAGCCCTACTAGACTAACCTTTAGCACAGATACGCAGTATTTT.

The chain couples TRBV5-4 to TRBJ1-2; maybe TRBD1 (6 bases). The CDR3 contains 17 residues. V was clipped by 5 bases and J by 0 bases, with 20 bases between them. Germline assignment: CDR1 SGHNT and CDR2 YYREEE (reference sequence). The DNA of the CDR3 is TGTGCCAGCAGGTCCGGTGGCAGCGGGGGGCCTAACTATGGCTACACCTTC. Its protein product is CASRSGGSGGPNYGYTF.

In regard to this clone: The sample carries other DNA sequences with the same CDR3. In nucleotides, the CDR3 is TGTGCCAGCAGCCCGGGGCGGGGCTATGGCTACACCTTC. Its translation is CASSPGRGYGYTF. The rearrangement joins TRBV7-3 to TRBJ1-2; TRBD1 is a possible D gene (5 bases). This CDR3 is 13 amino acids long. Germline V gives CDR1 SGHTA, CDR2 FQGTGA. Trimming stripped 5 bases from V and 4 bases from J, with 11 bases between.

The chain employs TRBV7-9 and TRBJ1-6, with D unresolved. The CDR3 totals 14 residues. The germline V and J ends were trimmed by 4 bases and 9 bases, with 13 bases remaining between them. The germline V gene encodes CDR1 SEHNR and CDR2 FQNEAQ (reference sequence). The CDR3 spells CASSSPQRVSPLHF. CDR3 DNA sequence: TGTGCCAGCAGCTCCCCCCAACGGGTTTCACCCCTCCACTTT.

This chain joins TRBV5-1 and TRBJ2-5; 7 bases line up with TRBD1. The germline gives CDR1 SGHRS, CDR2 YFSETQ. Germline trimming cut 4 bases from V and 1 base from J; bases unmatched to any gene: 7. The CDR3 loop spans 15 amino acids. The CDR3, as DNA: TGCGCCAGCAGCCTAGGGGGACAGCCCCAAGAGACCCAGTACTTC. It is translated as CASSLGGQPQETQYF.

The rearrangement links TRBV27 to TRBJ2-3; TRBD2 matches at 8 bases. Trimming took 3 bases from V and 4 from J; bases not matched to a gene: 9. The CDR3 contains 16 residues. Germline CDR1 and CDR2: MNHEY and SMNVEV (reference sequence). CDR3 nucleotide sequence: TGTGCCAGCAGTTTGGTTTCGGGAGGGCCGCCAGATACGCAGTATTTT. It specifies CASSLVSGGPPDTQYF.

The chain joins TRBV14 to TRBJ1-4, with TRBD1 identical over 9 bases. The CDR3 runs 14 residues. J gave up 7 bases and V 4 bases, and 4 bases lay outside the gene matches. The germline CDR1 and CDR2 sequences are SGHDN and FVKESK. Written as DNA, the CDR3 is TGTGCCAGCAGCCTTGACAGGGGGTTTGAAAAACTGTTTTTT. Its translation is CASSLDRGFEKLFF.

V and J are TRBV7-3 and TRBJ2-3; D perhaps matches TRBD1 (5 bases). CDR1 and CDR2 from the germline V gene are SGHTA and FQGTGA. The CDR3 has 14 residues. The V and J ends lost 5 bases and 4 bases respectively, with 13 bases between them. CDR3 loop: CASSGRGESDTQYF. The CDR3 DNA sequence: TGTGCCAGCAGCGGAAGGGGTGAATCAGATACGCAGTATTTT. The full variable domain, completed using reference TRBV7-3 and TRBJ2-3, is GAGVSQTPSNKVTEKGKYVELRCDPISGHTALYWYRQSLGQGPEFLIYFQGTGAADDSGLPNDRFFAVRPEGSVSTLKIQRTERGDSAVYLCASSGRGESDTQYFGPGTRLTVL.

The table lists this clone with a count of one. The rearrangement links TRBV19 to TRBJ1-1, with D maybe TRBD1 (5 bases). The CDR3 has 12 amino acids. Germline V gene lookup returns CDR1 LNHDA and CDR2 SQIVND (reference sequence). Trimming removed 10 bases from V and 0 bases from J, with 9 bases in between. Here the CDR3 reads CATAGLNTEAFF. The CDR3 DNA follows: TGTGCCACCGCAGGGCTGAACACTGAAGCTTTCTTT.

The chain uses TRBV6-2 or TRBV6-3 and TRBJ1-4, with D perhaps TRBD1 (6 bases). CDR1 and CDR2 from the germline V gene are MNHEY and SVGEGT. V lost 5 bases and J 3 bases, leaving 16 bases between the germline ends. The CDR3 covers 16 residues. CDR3 sequence reads: CASSVRLRGSNEKLFF. The CDR3 coding sequence is TGTGCCAGCAGTGTACGACTCAGGGGATCTAATGAAAAACTGTTTTTT.

The genes are TRBV5-1 and TRBJ1-1; D unclear. Germline lookup yields CDR1 SGHRS and CDR2 YFSETQ. Trimming shortened V by 0 bases and J by 4 bases, and 7 bases separated the two germline ends. This CDR3 spans 13 amino acids. The CDR3 DNA is TGCGCCAGCAGCTTGGATCCGGGCACTGAAGCTTTCTTT. It specifies CASSLDPGTEAFF.

The genes are TRBV5-1 and TRBJ1-4; 7 nucleotides match TRBD1. CDR1 and CDR2 from the germline V gene are SGHRS and YFSETQ. V shed 6 bases and J 0 bases; nucleotides not matched to a gene: 5. CDR3 size: 15 residues. CDR3 sequence reads: CASKGQLTTNEKLFF. The CDR3 nucleotides read TGCGCCAGCAAGGGACAGCTCACAACTAATGAAAAACTGTTTTTT.

This chain links TRBV7-3 with TRBJ1-1; D gene uncertain. The CDR3 runs to 15 residues. Germline CDR1 is SGHTA and CDR2 is FQGTGA. V gave up 1 base and J gave up 2 bases, with 11 bases separating them. The CDR3 is CASSLISLGNTEAFF. CDR3 DNA: TGTGCCAGCAGCTTAATTTCGCTGGGCAACACTGAAGCTTTCTTT.

The chain uses TRBV5-1 and TRBJ1-1; perhaps TRBD1 as D (5 bases). V lost 4 bases and J 4 bases, leaving 17 bases between the germline ends. Germline loops: CDR1 SGHRS, CDR2 YFSETQ. The CDR3 is 15 residues long. CDR3 sequence reads: CASSRQRGTVTEAFF. CDR3 DNA sequence: TGCGCCAGCAGCCGACAGCGCGGAACGGTCACTGAAGCTTTCTTT.

The CDR3 coding sequence is TGTGCCAGTAGTATGCAGAACATGAACACTGAAGCTTTCTTT. Amino acid sequence: CASSMQNMNTEAFF. The chain carries TRBV19 and TRBJ1-1; D unclear. Trimming took off 3 bases at V and 0 bases at J, with 8 bases between the two ends. The CDR3 covers 14 residues. Germline-derived CDR1 and CDR2 are LNHDA and SQIVND (reference sequence).

The chain recombines TRBV3-1 (or the pseudogene TRBV3-2) with TRBJ1-2, with 9 bases matching TRBD1. The CDR3 consists of 15 residues. Per germline, CDR1 LGHDT and CDR2 YNNKEL (reference sequence). V was pared by 2 bases and J by 9 bases, with 10 bases of the junction left unmatched. This CDR3 is CASSQTQTGGGSYTF. The CDR3 nucleotides are TGTGCCAGCAGCCAAACCCAGACAGGGGGTGGGAGCTACACCTTC.

The rearrangement links TRBV19 to TRBJ2-5; D remains ambiguous. The CDR3 length is 13 residues. V was cut by 6 bases and J by 1 base, with 9 bases left in between. Germline values: CDR1 LNHDA, CDR2 SQIVND (reference sequence). The CDR3 reads CASRSSGQETQYF. CDR3 nucleotide sequence: TGTGCCAGTAGGTCCTCAGGCCAAGAGACCCAGTACTTC.

The genes are TRBV6-5 and TRBJ1-6; possible D gene TRBD1, 5 bases. The V end lost 0 bases, the J end lost 7 bases, and 13 bases lay between the germline ends. Germline lookup yields CDR1 MNHEY and CDR2 SVGAGI. The CDR3 has 16 amino acids. CDR3 DNA sequence: TGTGCCAGCAGTTACTCAAGGGGCTTGGCGAATTCACCCCTCCACTTT. Its translation: CASSYSRGLANSPLHF.